The present T cell receptor beta chain was sequenced within a study of blood T cell repertoires in COVID-19. The overall study: COVID-19 samples collected from the United States, Italy and Spain covered acute and convalescent phases.

V shed 3 bases, J shed 4 bases, and the junction held 11 bases outside the gene matches. The CDR3 spans 17 residues. Germline CDR1 and CDR2: MGHDK and SYGVNS. Assay used: immunoSEQ multiplex PCR; TCRdb lists only in-frame clones, some missing. The repertoire holds approximately 100,000 clones, with about 80% as singletons. The specimen was peripheral blood. This sequence joins TRBV25-1 and TRBJ2-2, with 7 bases fitting TRBD1. This receptor was obtained from a man aged 65 to 85 with acute or convalescent COVID-19. The CDR3 sequence is CASSDRHRQGGTGELFF. As DNA, the CDR3 is TGTGCCAGCAGTGACCGCCATCGACAGGGTGGCACCGGGGAGCTGTTTTTT.